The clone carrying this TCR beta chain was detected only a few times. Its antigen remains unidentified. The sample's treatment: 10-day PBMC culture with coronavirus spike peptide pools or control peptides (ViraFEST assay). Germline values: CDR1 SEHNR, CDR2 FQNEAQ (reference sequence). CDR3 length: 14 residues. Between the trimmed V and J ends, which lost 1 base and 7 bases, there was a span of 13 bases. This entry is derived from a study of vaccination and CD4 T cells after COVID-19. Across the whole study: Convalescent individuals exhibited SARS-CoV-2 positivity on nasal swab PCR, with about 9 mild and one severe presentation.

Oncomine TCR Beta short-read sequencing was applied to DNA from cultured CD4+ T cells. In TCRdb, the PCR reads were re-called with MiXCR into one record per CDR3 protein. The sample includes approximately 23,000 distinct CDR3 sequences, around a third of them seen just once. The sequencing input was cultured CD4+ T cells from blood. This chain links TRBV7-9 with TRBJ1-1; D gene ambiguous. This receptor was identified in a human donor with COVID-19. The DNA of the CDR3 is TGTGCCAGCAGCTTAGTTACACGGTTTGTTGAAGCTTTCTTT. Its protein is CASSLVTRFVEAFF.